This entry lists 21 T cell receptor beta chains sequenced from one sample in a study of T cells in Graves' hyperthyroidism and ophthalmopathy. Amplified TCR beta CDR3 regions derived from RNA transcripts. The HTBI primer set drove a first-round RT-PCR of the TCR CDR3. TCRdb independently ran MiXCR on the multiplex PCR reads; one entry per CDR3 protein. The sample consists of fewer than 400,000 distinct CDR3 sequences, roughly 13% of them appearing once. Sequencing was performed on blood. All receptors derive from a man aged 45 to 65 with Graves' ophthalmopathy.

The chain employs TRBV7-9 and TRBJ2-3, with TRBD2 identical over 9 bases. After removal of 6 bases from V and 6 bases from J, the junction contained 13 bases not matched to a gene. Looked up from germline, CDR1 is SEHNR and CDR2 is FQNEAQ (reference sequence). The CDR3 runs 16 residues. The CDR3 sequence: CASRQSGGGRADTQYF. In DNA form, the CDR3 reads TGTGCCAGCAGACAAAGCGGGGGCGGGAGGGCCGATACGCAGTATTTT.

The rearrangement uses TRBV3-1 and TRBJ1-5; D remains unclear. V was cut by 1 base and J by 2 bases, with 9 bases left in between. The CDR3 contains 15 residues. Germline-derived CDR1 and CDR2 are LGHDT and YNNKEL (reference sequence). CDR3 region: CASSQGLEGNQPQHF. In DNA form, the CDR3 reads TGTGCCAGCAGCCAAGGCCTCGAGGGCAATCAGCCCCAGCATTTT.

This clonotype was observed a handful of times. Just one base apart from a much larger clone, this may be a read error. J is TRBJ1-2 and V is TRBV6-1; D gene ambiguous. This CDR3 is built from 14 residues. V lost 0 bases and J lost 8, with 13 bases in between. CDR1 is MNHNS, CDR2 SASEGT, per germline. The CDR3, as DNA: TGTGCCAGCAGTGAAGCGGATCCCAGGTGGGGCTACACCTTC. Amino acid sequence: CASSEADPRWGYTF.

Many counts were recorded for this clonotype. The rearrangement uses TRBV28 and TRBJ1-2; possibly TRBD1 for D (6 bases). V gave up 5 bases and J gave up 7 bases, with 11 bases separating them. Germline CDR1 and CDR2: MDHEN and SYDVKM. The CDR3 is 12 amino acids. CDR3 sequence: CASSRGGGGYTF. CDR3 coding DNA: TGTGCCAGCAGTCGGGGAGGGGGTGGCTACACCTTC.

This clonotype has ten or more counts. The chain joins TRBV28 to TRBJ2-7, with TRBD1 matching over 12 bases. V lost 6 bases to trimming and J lost 10 bases; unmatched junction nucleotides: 10. CDR1 MDHEN and CDR2 SYDVKM come from the germline V gene. This CDR3 is built from 14 residues. CDR3 sequence (DNA): TGTGCCAGCAGGCGACCGGGACAGGGGGCCGATCAGTACTTC. Encoded protein: CASRRPGQGADQYF.

Ten or more counts support this clonotype. The chain employs TRBV7-9 and TRBJ1-1; D unclear. Germline CDR1 is SEHNR and CDR2 is FQNEAQ (reference sequence). V lost 2 bases and J lost 5, with 6 bases in between. The CDR3 is 12 amino acids. The CDR3 DNA reads TGTGCCAGCAGCTTACCTCGGACTGAAGCTTTCTTT. This codes for CASSLPRTEAFF. The full variable domain, completed using reference TRBV7-9 and TRBJ1-1, is DTGVSQNPRHKITKRGQNVTFRCDPISEHNRLYWYRQTLGQGPEFLTYFQNEAQLEKSRLLSDRFSAERPKGSFSTLEIQRTEQGDSAMYLCASSLPRTEAFFGQGTRLTVV.

This clonotype was observed a handful of times. The V call is TRBV9, the J call TRBJ1-1, with D uncertain. V was clipped by 4 bases and J by 10 bases, with 23 bases between them. This CDR3 spans 15 amino acids. Germline V gene lookup returns CDR1 SGDLS and CDR2 YYNGEE. The CDR3 region has the DNA TGTGCCAGCAGCACGGGGATTTTGGGCGACTTTGGAGCTTTCTTT. It translates to CASSTGILGDFGAFF.

The table lists this clonotype with a few counts. The gene calls are TRBV28 and TRBJ1-5; 8 nucleotides line up with TRBD1. CDR1 MDHEN and CDR2 SYDVKM come from the germline V gene. The V segment lost 6 bases and the J segment 2 bases; nucleotides outside the gene matches: 6. The CDR3 extends over 15 amino acids. The CDR3 DNA sequence: TGTGCCAGCAGCTATACAGGGGGAGGCAATCAGCCCCAGCATTTT. Translated, it gives CASSYTGGGNQPQHF.

With respect to this clonotype: A read error may produce the germline difference seen at one junction end. The rearrangement links TRBV13 to TRBJ2-1; 10 positions match TRBD1. From germline, CDR1 is PRHDT and CDR2 FYEKMQ (reference sequence). The CDR3 has 15 amino acids. CDR3: CASSVGSDRGHEQFF. The CDR3 nucleotides read TGTGCCAGCAGCGTAGGGTCTGACAGGGGGCATGAGCAGTTCTTC.

This clonotype was observed at least ten times. This sequence joins TRBV13 and TRBJ2-2; D remains ambiguous. Germline CDR1 is PRHDT and CDR2 is FYEKMQ (reference sequence). The CDR3 has 13 residues. The germline V and J ends were trimmed by 1 base and 3 bases, with 3 bases remaining between them. In nucleotides, the CDR3 is TGTGCCAGCAGCTTAGATGACACCGGGGAGCTGTTTTTT. Residues: CASSLDDTGELFF.

The chain carries TRBV2 and TRBJ2-5; no reliable D call. Germline CDR1 and CDR2: SNHLY and FYNNEI. V lost 3 bases and J lost 2, with 7 bases in between. The CDR3 runs 13 residues. The DNA for the CDR3 is TGTGCCAGCAGTGACTTAAAACAAGAGACCCAGTACTTC. This encodes CASSDLKQETQYF.

This clonotype was recorded many times. V is TRBV2 and J is TRBJ2-7; possible D gene TRBD2, 5 bases. With 4 bases removed from V and 3 bases from J, the gap between germline ends came to 10 bases. Germline V gives CDR1 SNHLY, CDR2 FYNNEI. The CDR3 consists of 13 residues. CDR3: CASSVSGNYEQYF. The CDR3 bases are TGTGCCAGCAGTGTGTCGGGGAACTACGAGCAGTACTTC.

A few counts support this clonotype. The rearrangement links TRBV20-1 to TRBJ2-3, with D perhaps matching TRBD1 (6 bases). Germline lookup yields CDR1 DFQATT and CDR2 SNEGSKA (reference sequence). CDR3 size: 13 residues. The germline V and J ends were trimmed by 5 bases and 4 bases, with 13 bases remaining between them. The chain's CDR3 is CSASGSGADTQYF. In DNA form, the CDR3 reads TGCAGTGCTTCGGGTTCAGGGGCAGATACGCAGTATTTT.

The V gene is TRBV12-3 or TRBV12-4, the J gene TRBJ1-5; tentatively, D is TRBD1 (6 bases). Trimming pared 7 bases from V and 3 bases from J, leaving 13 bases between. The CDR3 runs 14 residues. The CDR3 DNA is TGTGCCAGCACCACGGACAGCATCAATCAGCCCCAGCATTTT. It is translated as CASTTDSINQPQHF.

This clonotype was counted at least ten times. The genes are TRBV10-1 and TRBJ2-1; 7 nucleotides agree with TRBD2. V was pared by 6 bases and J by 9 bases, with 8 bases of the junction left unmatched. The CDR3 totals 13 residues. The V gene's germline CDR1 is WNHNN and CDR2 SYGVQD (reference sequence). The CDR3 region is CASRGLIGSEQFF. CDR3 DNA sequence: TGCGCCAGCAGGGGACTAATTGGCAGTGAGCAGTTCTTC.

The CDR3 is CASSLEVRVSSYEQYF. CDR3 in DNA: TGTGCCAGCAGCTTAGAGGTCAGGGTAAGCTCCTACGAGCAGTACTTC. The chain combines TRBV11-2 with TRBJ2-7, with D possibly TRBD1 on 5 matching bases. CDR1 is SGHAT and CDR2 is FQNNGV in the germline V gene. Trimming took 0 bases from V and 0 from J, leaving 12 bases between them. This CDR3 has 16 amino acids.

This clonotype was observed a handful of times. The CDR3 reads CAIRSGGLNEQFF. CDR3 nucleotide sequence: TGTGCCATCAGATCTGGGGGGCTCAATGAGCAGTTCTTC. The genes are TRBV10-3 and TRBJ2-1; D might be TRBD1 or TRBD2, each matching 6 bases. The ends were cut back, 6 bases at V and 6 bases at J, with 12 bases in the middle. Germline V lookup: CDR1 ENHRY, CDR2 SYGVKD. This CDR3 has 13 amino acids.

In its sample, this clonotype was seen many times. The chain links TRBV2 to TRBJ1-5; D possibly corresponds to TRBD1 (6 bases). The V gene lost 4 bases and the J gene lost 1 base, with 20 bases spanning the gap. Per germline, CDR1 SNHLY and CDR2 FYNNEI. The CDR3 length is 18 residues. The CDR3 loop is CASSAQGRVGSSNQPQHF. The CDR3 region has the DNA TGTGCCAGCAGTGCACAGGGCCGGGTCGGTTCGAGCAATCAGCCCCAGCATTTT.

This clonotype occurred many times. The chain recombines TRBV11-2 with TRBJ2-7; 10 positions match TRBD2. V dropped 1 base and J dropped 4; count of bases not matched to a gene: 7. Germline CDR1 is SGHAT and CDR2 is FQNNGV. The CDR3 is 16 residues long. CDR3 coding DNA: TGTGCCAGCAGCTTAGTCCAGCGGGAGGGCCATTACGAGCAGTACTTC. Amino acid sequence: CASSLVQREGHYEQYF.

This clonotype was seen at least ten times. The rearrangement uses TRBV27 and TRBJ2-7, with unresolved D. The CDR3 has 14 residues. Germline V CDR1 and CDR2: MNHEY, SMNVEV (reference sequence). Trimming took 3 bases from V and 9 from J, leaving 18 bases between them. The CDR3 DNA reads TGTGCCAGCAGTTTGCGCGGCAGCCATCGTGGGCAGTACTTC. Translating gives CASSLRGSHRGQYF.

The sample holds many counts of this clonotype. The chain uses TRBV12-3 or TRBV12-4 and TRBJ2-7; D unclear. There are 13 residues in the CDR3. V was clipped by 5 bases and J by 1 base, with 9 bases between them. CDR3 loop: CASSRWVSYEQYF. The CDR3 DNA follows: TGTGCCAGCAGTCGCTGGGTTTCCTACGAGCAGTACTTC.